One sample yielded the 10 T cell receptor beta chains listed below, sequenced in a study of T cells after posttransplantation cyclophosphamide. Clones were sequenced by immunoSEQ multiplex PCR, and TCRdb holds only the in-frame ones, with some missing. The sample contains about 7,100 clones, roughly four fifths of which appear only once. Busulfan-fludarabine conditioning, marrow transplant, and cyclophosphamide on days +3 and +4 were administered. The material was PBMCs, obtained 1,400 to 1,500 days after allogeneic stem cell transplant with posttransplant cyclophosphamide. The receptors stem from a young adult male patient who received an allogeneic stem cell transplant from a related donor, was CMV-positive, and had acute GVHD only. The graft donor may have contributed some T cells.

There are a few counts of this clone. The V and J genes are TRBV28 and TRBJ2-7; D call uncertain. This CDR3 spans 11 amino acids. Germline V gene data show CDR1 as MDHEN and CDR2 as SYDVKM. Trimming shortened V by 4 bases and J by 3 bases, and 4 bases separated the two germline ends. The DNA of the CDR3 is TGTGCCAGCAGTTACTACTACGAGCAGTACTTC. This codes for CASSYYYEQYF.

This chain joins TRBV4-3 and TRBJ2-7; TRBD1 aligns across 7 bases. Germline V gives CDR1 LGHNA, CDR2 YSLEER. The CDR3 contains 14 residues. The V and J ends lost 3 bases and 2 bases, in that order; junction bases with no gene match: 4. The CDR3 DNA sequence: TGCGCCAGCAGCCATATCACAGGGGCCTACGAGCAGTACTTC. It yields the protein CASSHITGAYEQYF.

The gene calls are TRBV4-1 and TRBJ1-3, with 7 positions matching TRBD1. This CDR3 comprises 17 residues. V lost 4 bases, J lost 0 bases, and 9 bases stayed unmatched. Germline V CDR1 and CDR2: MGHRA, YSYEKL. The CDR3 reads CASSPTGSPFSGNTIYF. Here the CDR3 DNA reads TGCGCCAGCAGCCCGACAGGGTCTCCCTTCTCTGGAAACACCATATATTTT.

This chain joins TRBV6-1 and TRBJ2-5; D might be TRBD2 (6 bases). The J call is doubtful: the DNA matches TRBJ2-7 better. CDR1 is MNHNS and CDR2 is SASEGT in the germline V gene. The CDR3 spans 14 residues. This CDR3 is CASSVGGVPYEQYF. Here the CDR3 DNA reads TGTGCCAGCAGTGTCGGCGGGGTGCCCTACGAGCAGTACTTC.

V is TRBV6-1 and J is TRBJ1-6; tentatively, D is TRBD1 (6 bases). The germline V gene has CDR1 MNHNS and CDR2 SASEGT. Trimming stripped 2 bases from V and 7 bases from J, with 12 bases between. The CDR3 runs 15 residues. CDR3 sequence: CASSEPGQGNSPLHF. In DNA form, the CDR3 reads TGTGCCAGCAGTGAACCCGGCCAGGGGAATTCACCCCTCCACTTT.

The V and J genes are TRBV6-5 and TRBJ2-7; D perhaps matches TRBD2 (6 bases). There are 15 residues in the CDR3. V was trimmed by 0 bases and J by 1 base, leaving 10 bases between them. The germline V gene has CDR1 MNHEY and CDR2 SVGAGI. The CDR3 region is CASSYSAGRSYEQYF. The CDR3 DNA reads TGTGCCAGCAGTTACTCCGCAGGGAGGTCCTACGAGCAGTACTTC.

The rearrangement links TRBV4-3 to TRBJ1-5; 10 nucleotides agree with TRBD1. The trim removed 3 bases at V and 7 bases at J, leaving 9 bases unmatched. Germline CDR1 reads LGHNA; CDR2 reads YSLEER. The CDR3 totals 16 residues. The CDR3 region is CASSQGTGASRQPQHF. The CDR3 DNA sequence: TGCGCCAGCAGCCAGGGGACAGGGGCGAGCAGACAGCCCCAGCATTTT.

The genes are TRBV4-3 and TRBJ1-2; D not certain. Trimming took 4 bases from V and 2 from J, leaving 11 bases between them. The germline V gene has CDR1 LGHNA and CDR2 YSLEER. The CDR3 totals 14 residues. CDR3 residues: CASSPSPQNYGYTF. The CDR3 DNA reads as TGCGCCAGCAGCCCGTCCCCCCAGAACTATGGCTACACCTTC.

In nucleotides, the CDR3 is TGTGCCATCAGTAGCGGAGTCTCTGGGGCCAACGTCCTGACTTTC. It codes for CAISSGVSGANVLTF. The gene calls are TRBV10-3 and TRBJ2-6; maybe TRBD2 (5 bases). The CDR3 spans 15 residues. Germline values: CDR1 ENHRY, CDR2 SYGVKD. The V end lost 5 bases, the J end lost 0 bases, and 8 bases lay between the germline ends.

This clone appeared once. The chain uses TRBV13 and TRBJ2-7, with D possibly matching TRBD2 (6 bases). The V gene lost 3 bases and the J gene lost 2 bases, with 11 bases spanning the gap. Germline V CDR1 and CDR2: PRHDT, FYEKMQ (reference sequence). The CDR3 runs 14 residues. CDR3 amino acids: CASSLGTAPYEQYF. In DNA form, the CDR3 reads TGTGCCAGCAGCTTGGGGACTGCTCCCTACGAGCAGTACTTC.